This passage covers 5 T cell receptor beta chains from one sample sequenced in a study of cytomegalovirus exposure and HLA in healthy donors. In the PCR, 60 Vbeta and 13 Jbeta primers were used. Sequenced by immunoSEQ multiplex PCR; TCRdb stores in-frame clones only, minus some. The sample records under 200,000 clones, roughly 74% being singletons. The sample was PBMCs. All receptors come from a woman aged 30 to 39 in good health and CMV-seronegative.

A few counts support this clone. The chain has TRBV9 and TRBJ2-3; 9 bases are a match to TRBD2. V trimming: 4 bases; J trimming: 2 bases; junction bases outside the gene matches: 8. Germline V gene sequence: CDR1 SGDLS, CDR2 YYNGEE. CDR3 length: 16 amino acids. CDR3 protein: CASSHPLAGLTDTQYF. The CDR3 DNA follows: TGTGCCAGCAGCCATCCCCTAGCGGGACTCACAGATACGCAGTATTTT.

This clone was seen only a few times. This chain connects TRBV7-6 to TRBJ2-7; D not resolved. V was shortened by 4 bases and J by 3 bases, with 10 bases between the two germline ends. The CDR3 extends over 13 amino acids. Germline CDR1 SGHVS, CDR2 FNYEAQ. CDR3 protein: CASSSRFLYEQYF. The CDR3 DNA is TGTGCCAGCAGCTCCCGGTTTCTCTACGAGCAGTACTTC.

The chain employs TRBV19 and TRBJ1-5; maybe TRBD1 (5 bases). With 3 bases removed from V and 2 bases from J, the gap between germline ends came to 11 bases. The CDR3 runs to 15 residues. Germline values: CDR1 LNHDA, CDR2 SQIVND (reference sequence). CDR3 sequence reads: CASSIQGKGNQPQHF. The CDR3 DNA follows: TGTGCCAGTAGTATTCAGGGTAAGGGCAATCAGCCCCAGCATTTT.

The gene calls are TRBV5-6 and TRBJ1-3; possible D gene TRBD1, 5 bases. Germline CDR1 SGHDT, CDR2 YYEEEE. Between the trimmed V and J ends, which lost 0 bases and 10 bases, there was a span of 14 bases. The CDR3 has 14 residues. The CDR3 nucleotides are TGTGCCAGCAGCTTGGCGGGGGGACCCAAGACCATATATTTT. Protein: CASSLAGGPKTIYF. Looking up the rest from reference TRBV5-6 and TRBJ1-3 gives the full variable domain: DAGVTQSPTHLIKTRGQQVTLRCSPKSGHDTVSWYQQALGQGPQFIFQYYEEEERQRGNFPDRFSGHQFPNYSSELNVNALLLGDSALYLCASSLAGGPKTIYFGEGSWLTVV.

The rearrangement joins TRBV7-9 to TRBJ1-2; D is unclear. The CDR3 is 15 residues long. V was cut by 0 bases and J by 3 bases, with 11 bases left in between. Germline CDR1 reads SEHNR; CDR2 reads FQNEAQ (reference sequence). The CDR3 nucleotides read TGTGCCAGCAGCTTAGCTACCTGGGCCGACTATGGCTACACCTTC. It yields the protein CASSLATWADYGYTF.